One T cell receptor (beta chain) is described in this entry. The antigen remains undetermined. Germline CDR1 reads LGHNA; CDR2 reads YSLEER. V was pared by 2 bases and J by 5 bases, with 6 bases of the junction left unmatched. This CDR3 region has 16 residues. The record originates from a study of T cell responses to AZD1222 COVID-19 vaccine. Overall study context: Investigators merged groups given second doses at roughly 4 or roughly 12 weeks. General observations from the study: Donor demographics were predominantly white British with a female majority; clonal diversity may be underestimated. When two AZD1222 doses had been given, Spike-specific TCR breadth and depth rose.

Sequencing was performed with immunoSEQ multiplex PCR; in TCRdb, only in-frame clones are kept and a portion is missing. Among about 150,000 clones listed, around 91% were seen once. This material consisted of peripheral blood, taken on day 0 of AZD1222 vaccination. This receptor was taken from an adult in good health. This chain uses TRBV4-3 with TRBJ2-2; 9 positions match TRBD1. In nucleotides, the CDR3 is TGCGCCAGCAGCCAATCACAGGGGGCGCGTACCGGGGAGCTGTTTTTT. Translating gives CASSQSQGARTGELFF.